Below, 5 T cell receptor beta chains from the same sample are listed, as sequenced in a study of CXCR3-negative and CXCR3-positive naive CD8 T cells. Points from the study as a whole: For CXCR3-positive naive cells, TRB CDR3s were more hydrophobic than those of CXCR3-negative naive cells.

Their antigens remain unidentified. The authors made the TRB cDNA libraries by 5' RACE using UMI labels. TCRdb reprocessed the 5' RACE reads, keeping one entry per CDR3 protein, no DNA. This sample's clone table lists about 92,000 distinct CDR3 sequences. The sequenced sample was naive CXCR3+ CD8+ T cells from blood. Subset specified: CD45RO-CCR7+CD27+CD95- naive CD8+ T cells expressing CXCR3 (TNR3+). These receptors came from a human donor in good health. Some clones in this sample may be carry-over from other donors' samples.

The V gene is TRBV2, the J gene TRBJ2-7; without DNA, the TCRdb call of TRBD1 cannot be checked. CDR1 and CDR2 from the germline V gene are SNHLY and FYNNEI. The CDR3 extends over 15 amino acids. The CDR3 here is CASSEYRGVQDEQYF. Full variable domain (missing parts from reference TRBV2 and TRBJ2-7): EPEVTQTPSHQVTQMGQEVILRCVPISNHLYFYWYRQILGQKVEFLVSFYNNEISEKSEIFDDQFSVERPDGSNFTLKIRSTKLEDSAMYFCASSEYRGVQDEQYFGPGTRLTVT.

V and J are TRBV12-3 or TRBV12-4 and TRBJ1-5. CDR3 size: 14 residues. The CDR3 loop is CASSLPEPNQPQHF.

The rearrangement uses TRBV7-6 and TRBJ2-7; the D gene TCRdb calls, TRBD1, cannot be checked with no DNA. The CDR3 sequence is 14 residues long. CDR1 and CDR2 from the germline V gene are SGHVS and FNYEAQ. The CDR3 region is CASSLRDAEYEQYF.

V gene TRBV7-3 combines with J gene TRBJ2-1; the D call from TCRdb, TRBD2, cannot be confirmed without DNA. The CDR3 is 15 residues long. Germline lookup yields CDR1 SGHTA and CDR2 FQGTGA. CDR3 amino acids: CASSPFEGGLNEQFF.

The V call is TRBV6-5, the J call TRBJ2-7; the TRBD1 assignment by TCRdb is unverifiable without DNA. This CDR3 region has 13 residues. Germline lookup yields CDR1 MNHEY and CDR2 SVGAGI. The CDR3 sequence is CASSYPGAYEQYF.